These 29 T cell receptor beta chains came from one sample sequenced in a study of CD8+CD57+ T cells in acquired aplastic anemia (dated by TCRdb to between 2018 and 2020). Flow cytometry had shown CD8+CD57+ cell expansion in the patients selected for sequencing. The sequencer was an Illumina HiSeq 2000. Genomic DNA served as template for TCR beta VDJ combination and CDR3 sequence profiling. The raw public data were reprocessed by TCRdb itself: fastp quality trimming at Q25, MiXCR clonotype calling, in-frame beta chains only. Rows with one shared CDR3 protein collapse into an entry with the most common genes and DNA. For this sample the table gives 170,000 or so distinct CDR3 sequences, of which around half were detected only once. The leading ten clones occupy more than 30% of the sample. The sequencing input was sorted CD4+, CD8+, or CD8+CD57+ T cells (not recorded which) from PBMCs. The source of these receptors is a human donor with aplastic anemia.

This clonotype appeared many times. The chain joins TRBV7-3 to TRBJ2-1; D uncertain. Germline CDR1 is SGHTA and CDR2 is FQGTGA. V lost 5 bases and J 2 bases, leaving 13 bases between the germline ends. This CDR3 is built from 15 residues. The DNA for the CDR3 is TGTGCCAGCAGCGACGACCGACTGGCCTACAATGAGCAGTTCTTC. Encoded protein: CASSDDRLAYNEQFF.

On this clonotype itself: The junction differs from germline at one of its ends, possibly a read error. The CDR3 nucleotides are TGTGCCAACAGCGTAGCCCCAGCCACCCCCCCCACCGGGGAGCTGTTTTTT. It specifies CANSVAPATPPTGELFF. The gene calls are TRBV9 and TRBJ2-2; no definite D call. The germline V gene encodes CDR1 SGDLS and CDR2 YYNGEE. There are 17 residues in the CDR3.

This clonotype was seen only once. The rearrangement joins TRBV6-1 to TRBJ1-1, with D tentatively TRBD1 (5 bases). There are 14 residues in the CDR3. Germline V gives CDR1 MNHNS, CDR2 SASEGT. Trimming left V 6 bases short and J 1 base short, with 12 bases between. The CDR3 region is CASSHSGWNTEAFF. The CDR3, as DNA: TGTGCCAGCAGCCATTCAGGGTGGAACACTGAAGCTTTCTTT.

The rearrangement joins TRBV19 to TRBJ2-7, with D uncertain. The germline CDR1 and CDR2 sequences are LNHDA and SQIVND (reference sequence). This CDR3 contains 14 residues. V was cut by 2 bases and J by 0 bases, with 8 bases left in between. CDR3 nucleotide sequence: TGTGCCAGTAGTATAAGTACTGCCTCCTACGAGCAGTACTTC. Protein product: CASSISTASYEQYF.

This clonotype was detected ten times or more. The chain has TRBV5-1 and TRBJ1-2, with a weak D call TRBD1 (6 bases). Germline V gives CDR1 SGHRS, CDR2 YFSETQ. The V end was cut by 0 bases, the J end by 4 bases, with 16 bases between. The CDR3 runs to 16 residues. CDR3 in DNA: TGCGCCAGCAGCTTGGACCCCCAGGACAGCATCTATGGCTACACCTTC. Translation: CASSLDPQDSIYGYTF.

The V call is TRBV7-9, the J call TRBJ2-2, with D unclear. There are 11 residues in the CDR3. Trimming removed 6 bases from V and 8 bases from J, with 7 bases in between. The germline V gene encodes CDR1 SEHNR and CDR2 FQNEAQ (reference sequence). CDR3 in DNA: TGTGCCAGCAGGTCCCATGGGGAGCTGTTTTTT. Its translation is CASRSHGELFF.

In regard to this clonotype: Its ends do not fully match the called genes, so a read error is possible. The genes are TRBV27 and TRBJ1-4, with D perhaps matching TRBD1 (6 bases). The CDR3 length is 13 residues. CDR1 and CDR2 from the germline V gene are MNHEY and SMNVEV (reference sequence). CDR3 in DNA: TGTGCCAGCAGCAAAGGGGGGGGCTCAAAACTGCTTTTT. Residues: CASSKGGGSKLLF.

This clonotype was picked up many times. The rearrangement uses TRBV20-1 and TRBJ1-1, with D possibly being TRBD1 (6 bases). With 6 bases removed from V and 10 bases from J, the gap between germline ends came to 15 bases. The CDR3 has 11 amino acids. The germline V gene encodes CDR1 DFQATT and CDR2 SNEGSKA (reference sequence). This CDR3 reads CSAIGGGGAFF. The CDR3 nucleotides read TGCAGTGCAATAGGGGGTGGAGGAGCTTTCTTT.

This clonotype occurred many times. The chain uses TRBV11-1 and TRBJ1-3, with D perhaps matching TRBD1 (5 bases). V lost 1 base, J lost 4 bases, and 20 bases lay in between. This CDR3 has 18 residues. CDR1 and CDR2 (germline): SGHAT, FQDESV (reference sequence). The CDR3 bases are TGTGCCAGCAGCTTAGTAATTGGGGCCGTCTTGCGAGGAAACACCATATATTTT. Its translation: CASSLVIGAVLRGNTIYF. The full variable domain, in which reference TRBV11-1 and TRBJ1-3 provide the parts outside the CDR3, is EAEVAQSPRYKITEKSQAVAFWCDPISGHATLYWYRQILGQGPELLVQFQDESVVDDSQLPKDRFSAERLKGVDSTLKIQPAELGDSAMYLCASSLVIGAVLRGNTIYFGEGSWLTVV.

The gene calls are TRBV5-4 and TRBJ2-7, with 14 bases lining up with TRBD2. CDR1 is SGHNT and CDR2 is YYREEE in the germline V gene (reference sequence). This CDR3 is 19 amino acids long. J gave up 3 bases and V 3 bases, and 14 bases lay outside the gene matches. In DNA form, the CDR3 reads TGTGCCAGCAGCTGGGCCCTGGACAGACTAGCGGGAGGGGGCTACGAGCAGTACTTC. It specifies CASSWALDRLAGGGYEQYF.

The V gene is TRBV2, the J gene TRBJ2-7, with D perhaps TRBD1 (5 bases). CDR3 length equals 12 residues. Trimming took 7 bases from V and 4 from J, leaving 11 bases between them. Germline CDR1 is SNHLY and CDR2 is FYNNEI. The CDR3, as DNA: TGTGCCAGCACGCTCAGGGTTTACGAGCAGTACTTC. Residues: CASTLRVYEQYF.

This clonotype was seen only a few times. The rearrangement links TRBV15 to TRBJ2-5; D ambiguous. V dropped 0 bases and J dropped 4 bases, with 12 bases sitting between them. The V gene's germline CDR1 is LNHNV and CDR2 YYDKDF (reference sequence). There are 15 residues in the CDR3. The CDR3: CATSRDRLGIETQYF. In DNA, the CDR3 is TGTGCCACCAGCAGAGATCGGCTAGGGATAGAGACCCAGTACTTC.

As to this clonotype: A single base separates this from a much larger clone, so it may be a read error. This chain uses TRBV5-1 with TRBJ1-5; perhaps TRBD1 as D (5 bases). This CDR3 has 13 amino acids. CDR1 SGHRS and CDR2 YFSETQ come from the germline V gene. DNA for the CDR3: TGCGCCAGCAGCCGGCAGGGAAATCAGCCCCGGCATTTT. Translating gives CASSRQGNQPRHF.

At least ten counts were recorded for this clonotype. This chain uses TRBV24-1 with TRBJ2-3, with TRBD2 identical over 12 bases. This CDR3 spans 17 amino acids. CDR1 is KGHDR and CDR2 is SFDVKD in the germline V gene. The J segment lost 1 base and the V segment lost 4 bases, leaving 5 bases of the junction unmatched. This CDR3 reads CATSDTSGRWGTDTQYF. Here the CDR3 DNA reads TGTGCCACCAGTGACACTAGCGGGAGGTGGGGCACAGATACGCAGTATTTT.

V usage is TRBV2 and J usage is TRBJ2-7; no firm D call. Germline CDR1 is SNHLY and CDR2 is FYNNEI. Trimming cost V 1 base and J 2 bases, with 6 bases left between them. This CDR3 spans 13 amino acids. The CDR3 spells CASSEVWPYEQYF. CDR3 in DNA: TGTGCCAGCAGTGAAGTGTGGCCCTACGAGCAGTACTTC.

This clonotype has a single count. Here the CDR3 reads CSVQAGTGVIDTQYF. CDR3 nucleotide sequence: TGCAGTGTTCAGGCAGGGACAGGGGTTATAGATACGCAGTATTTT. The chain recombines TRBV20-1 with TRBJ2-3; 10 bases are shared with TRBD1. CDR1 is DFQATT and CDR2 is SNEGSKA in the germline V gene (reference sequence). J gave up 5 bases and V 7 bases, and 12 bases lay outside the gene matches. CDR3 length equals 15 residues.

As concerns this clonotype: A much larger clone differs from this one at a single base, so this may be a read error. The chain employs TRBV9 and TRBJ2-5, with D possibly matching TRBD1 (6 bases). The CDR3 sequence is 15 residues long. Germline V lookup: CDR1 SGDLS, CDR2 YYNGEE. CDR3 region: CACSSSQGYQETQYF. The CDR3 nucleotides are TGTGCCTGCAGCTCGAGCCAGGGGTACCAAGAGACCCAGTACTTC.

This chain connects TRBV19 to TRBJ1-5; perhaps TRBD1 as D (6 bases). This CDR3 is 16 amino acids long. The V gene lost 6 bases and the J gene lost 4 bases, with 19 bases spanning the gap. Germline V CDR1 and CDR2: LNHDA, SQIVND (reference sequence). This CDR3 reads CASSPRGDRGNQPQHF. The CDR3 nucleotides read TGTGCCAGTAGCCCACGGGGAGATAGGGGGAATCAGCCCCAGCATTTT.

CDR3 amino acids: CASQDIRGDTEAFF. The CDR3 DNA is TGTGCCAGCCAAGATATCCGGGGTGACACTGAAGCTTTCTTT. V usage is TRBV25-1 and J usage is TRBJ1-1; D ambiguous. This CDR3 contains 14 residues. Germline CDR1 reads MGHDK; CDR2 reads SYGVNS. The V gene lost 8 bases and the J gene lost 3 bases, with 16 bases spanning the gap.

On this clonotype: This could be a read error, since a much larger clone is one nucleotide away. V usage is TRBV4-1 and J usage is TRBJ2-1, with D perhaps matching TRBD2 (6 bases). CDR1 MGHRA and CDR2 YSYEKL come from the germline V gene. V lost 0 bases, J lost 8 bases, and 20 bases lay in between. This CDR3 has 17 residues. Here the CDR3 reads CASSQEGGKGLGDEQFF. In nucleotides, the CDR3 is TGCGCCAGCAGCCAAGAAGGAGGGAAGGGGCTAGGCGATGAGCAGTTCTTC.

A word on this clonotype: In this CDR3 the conserved last residue, phenylalanine or tryptophan, is missing, so a read error is likely. The chain is built from TRBV24-1 and TRBJ2-7; D is uncertain. Germline V gives CDR1 KGHDR, CDR2 SFDVKD. This CDR3 contains 12 residues. V was trimmed by 0 bases and J by 9 bases, leaving 8 bases between them. The chain's CDR3 is CATSDLGILQYL. The DNA of the CDR3 is TGTGCCACCAGTGATTTGGGGATCCTGCAGTACCTC.

This clonotype was picked up a small number of times. The V call is TRBV15, the J call TRBJ1-1; D remains unclear. Trimming left V 2 bases short and J 3 bases short, with 4 bases between. The CDR3 consists of 12 residues. The germline CDR1 and CDR2 sequences are LNHNV and YYDKDF (reference sequence). This CDR3 reads CATSRPYTEAFF. The CDR3 nucleotides read TGTGCCACCAGCAGACCGTACACTGAAGCTTTCTTT.

The V and J genes are TRBV19 and TRBJ2-1; 8 bases align to TRBD2. Germline trimming cut 3 bases from V and 8 bases from J; bases unmatched to any gene: 6. The CDR3 is 14 residues long. Per the germline V gene, CDR1 is LNHDA and CDR2 is SQIVND (reference sequence). The CDR3 is CASSIAREAYEQFF. CDR3 sequence (DNA): TGTGCCAGTAGTATCGCGCGGGAGGCCTATGAGCAGTTCTTC.

The gene calls are TRBV5-1 and TRBJ2-7; TRBD1 matches 9 bases. The CDR3 totals 16 residues. Germline assignment: CDR1 SGHRS and CDR2 YFSETQ. J gave up 7 bases and V 0 bases, and 11 bases lay outside the gene matches. DNA of the CDR3: TGCGCCAGCAGCTTGGTACAGGGGGCCCTCGGGGGGGAGCAGTACTTC. It translates to CASSLVQGALGGEQYF.

This clonotype was observed at least ten times. J is TRBJ2-7 and V is TRBV19; 7 bases are shared with TRBD1. This CDR3 is 16 amino acids long. The V and J ends lost 3 bases and 0 bases, in that order; junction bases with no gene match: 8. From germline, CDR1 is LNHDA and CDR2 SQIVND (reference sequence). Here the CDR3 reads CASSMSRGTASYEQYF. The CDR3 region has the DNA TGTGCCAGTAGTATGTCGCGTGGGACAGCCTCCTACGAGCAGTACTTC. Full variable domain (rest looked up from reference TRBV19 and TRBJ2-7): DGGITQSPKYLFRKEGQNVTLSCEQNLNHDAMYWYRQDPGQGLRLIYYSQIVNDFQKGDIAEGYSVSREKKESFPLTVTSAQKNPTAFYLCASSMSRGTASYEQYFGPGTRLTVT.

This clonotype was recorded many times. The rearrangement joins TRBV7-2 to TRBJ2-7, with 8 bases that match TRBD1. The V and J ends lost 5 bases and 4 bases, in that order; junction bases with no gene match: 10. The CDR3 totals 15 residues. Germline assignment: CDR1 SGHTA and CDR2 FQGNSA. CDR3 protein: CASSILQGGLYEQYF. In nucleotides, the CDR3 is TGTGCCAGCAGCATCCTACAGGGGGGATTGTACGAGCAGTACTTC.

This clonotype was seen repeatedly, ten times or more. V gene TRBV20-1 combines with J gene TRBJ1-1, with 7 bases that match TRBD1. With 5 bases clipped from V and 3 bases from J, the junction kept 9 bases outside the gene matches. Germline V CDR1 and CDR2: DFQATT, SNEGSKA (reference sequence). The CDR3 spans 14 residues. The CDR3 sequence: CSAGGQAGHTEAFF. The CDR3 bases are TGCAGTGCTGGCGGACAGGCAGGGCACACTGAAGCTTTCTTT.

This clonotype was observed a handful of times. The chain couples TRBV12-3 or TRBV12-4 to TRBJ2-1; D unresolved. Trimming stripped 6 bases from V and 10 bases from J, with 16 bases between. CDR3 length: 13 amino acids. CDR3 sequence: CASSPTPLMEQFF. The CDR3 DNA reads as TGTGCCAGCAGCCCGACACCATTAATGGAGCAGTTCTTC.

The sample holds many counts of this clonotype. The V and J genes are TRBV12-3 or TRBV12-4 and TRBJ2-1; TRBD1 matches at 9 bases. V trimming: 9 bases; J trimming: 4 bases; junction bases outside the gene matches: 10. The CDR3 length is 15 residues. The CDR3, as DNA: TGTGCCAGTACTAAGGGGACAGGGTCGTACAATGAGCAGTTCTTC. It specifies CASTKGTGSYNEQFF.